Listed below are T cell receptor beta chains from one sample, sequenced in a study of early T cells in non-severe SARS-CoV-2 infection. TCRdb independently ran MiXCR on the 5' RACE reads; one entry per CDR3 protein. The table has 70,000 or so distinct CDR3 sequences, 9.5% to 15% seen once; the top ten hold around 1.7%. The specimen was whole blood. Source of these receptors: an adult who was a healthcare worker with PCR-confirmed SARS-CoV-2 infection or an uninfected control (not recorded which). Each CDR3 is given with its conserved first and last residue. D genes are given only for firm matches. Some rows mark clone size as missing; the rest say once, few, many or name a class of expanded clone.

. | TRBJ2-7 | TRBV20-1 | TRBD1 | CSASTTGNSYEQYF | TGCAGTGCTAGTACGACAGGGAATTCCTACGAGCAGTACTTC
few | TRBJ2-2 | TRBV12-3/TRBV12-4 | TRBD2 | CASSWGTSGAGELFF | TGTGCCAGCAGTTGGGGGACTAGCGGCGCCGGGGAGCTGTTTTTT
many | TRBJ2-5 | TRBV20-1 | TRBD2 | CSAPVAGGLETQYF | TGCAGTGCACCCGTAGCGGGGGGGCTCGAGACCCAGTACTTC
. | TRBJ2-7 | TRBV7-9 | . | CASSITSEQYF | TGTGCCAGCAGCATTACCAGCGAGCAGTACTTC
many | TRBJ2-3 | TRBV29-1 | . | CSVSSSTDTQYF | TGCAGCGTTAGTTCTAGCACAGATACGCAGTATTTT
many | TRBJ1-2 | TRBV6-5 | TRBD1 | CASSLQVSGGYYGYTF | TGTGCCAGCAGTCTTCAGGTCTCAGGGGGCTACTATGGCTACACCTTC
many | TRBJ1-1 | TRBV12-3/TRBV12-4 | . | CASSSTVNTEAFF | TGTGCCAGCAGTTCGACAGTGAACACTGAAGCTTTCTTT
. | TRBJ2-4 | TRBV7-2 | . | CASSVSGVAKNIQYF | TGTGCCAGCAGCGTATCGGGGGTCGCCAAAAACATTCAGTACTTC
few | TRBJ2-1 | TRBV7-9 | TRBD2 | CASSLRGGPNNEQFF | TGTGCCAGCAGCTTACGCGGGGGGCCCAACAATGAGCAGTTCTTC
. | TRBJ2-3 | TRBV20-1 | . | CSAGKRSSTDTQYF | TGCAGTGCTGGGAAGCGGTCTAGCACAGATACGCAGTATTTT
many | TRBJ1-6 | TRBV20-1 | . | CSASRGGNSPLHF | TGCAGTGCTTCCCGGGGCGGGAATTCACCCCTCCACTTT
. | TRBJ2-5 | TRBV11-2 | . | CASSYWETQYF | TGTGCCAGCAGCTACTGGGAGACCCAGTACTTC
many | TRBJ2-5 | TRBV2 | TRBD1 | CASSEEGTGVFAETQYF | TGTGCCAGCAGTGAAGAAGGGACAGGGGTATTCGCAGAGACCCAGTACTTC
many | TRBJ2-3 | TRBV28 | . | CASSFPSRGLADTQYF | TGTGCCAGCAGTTTCCCAAGCCGGGGGCTAGCAGATACGCAGTATTTT
few | TRBJ2-7 | TRBV7-9 | . | CASSLVGTYEQYF | TGTGCCAGCAGCTTAGTCGGGACCTACGAGCAGTACTTC
many | TRBJ1-2 | TRBV2 | TRBD1 | CASSRQGDYGYTF | TGTGCCAGCAGTAGACAGGGGGACTATGGCTACACCTTC
many | TRBJ2-1 | TRBV13 | TRBD2 | CASSLDRLAGGYNEQFF | TGTGCCAGCAGCTTAGACCGGCTAGCGGGGGGGTACAATGAGCAGTTCTTC